The clone carrying this TCR beta chain was detected a few times. Its target is unknown. Blood sampling was done at baseline, cycle 4 day 1, and cycle 7 day 1. V dropped 5 bases and J dropped 1 base, with 14 bases sitting between them. Germline values: CDR1 LNHNV, CDR2 YYDKDF (reference sequence). This CDR3 is built from 15 residues. The data belong to a study of OX40 agonist ivuxolimab in advanced cancers. On the study more broadly: Among those treated, three patients had partial responses, one with hepatocellular carcinoma and two with cutaneous melanoma. Study-level points and caveats: Clones of CD4+ and CD8+ blood T cells grew by week 6 at doses of 0.1 to 3.0 mg/kg. On average, CD8+ T cells showed a greater number of expanded clones than CD4+.

Libraries were prepared by immunoSEQ multiplex PCR; TCRdb keeps only in-frame clonotypes and omits some of them. This sample yields 53,000 or so clones, of which roughly three quarters are seen a single time; around 2.5% belongs to the top ten. The TCR sequence derives from an adult with an advanced solid tumor such as melanoma, head and neck, liver or kidney cancer. Sequences were derived from CD4+ or CD8+ T cells sorted from blood, sampled in a trial of the OX40 agonist ivuxolimab. The rearrangement uses TRBV15 and TRBJ1-2; a weak D match, TRBD1 (5 bases). CDR3 protein: CATSPTDGDNYGYTF. Written as DNA, the CDR3 is TGTGCCACCAGCCCGACAGATGGTGATAACTATGGCTACACCTTC.